Included here is one TCR beta chain sequence, with context. The data were obtained in a study of blood T cell repertoires in COVID-19. Looking at the study overall: COVID-19 samples collected from the United States, Italy and Spain covered acute and convalescent phases.

Here immunoSEQ multiplex PCR was the method, and the copy in TCRdb shows in-frame clones only, minus some. The table includes approximately 100,000 clones, more than 70% detected once. The junction had 5 bases not matched to a gene; V was cut back by 5 bases and J by 5 bases. Germline CDR1 and CDR2: MNHEY and SVGAGI. The CDR3 spans 15 residues. This clonotype was obtained from a woman in her sixties or seventies with acute or convalescent COVID-19. This sequence joins TRBV6-5 and TRBJ2-1, with 11 bases fitting TRBD1. Sequenced sample: peripheral blood. This CDR3 is CASSTRDRGNNEQFF. The CDR3 DNA reads as TGTGCCAGCAGTACCCGGGACAGGGGGAACAATGAGCAGTTCTTC.